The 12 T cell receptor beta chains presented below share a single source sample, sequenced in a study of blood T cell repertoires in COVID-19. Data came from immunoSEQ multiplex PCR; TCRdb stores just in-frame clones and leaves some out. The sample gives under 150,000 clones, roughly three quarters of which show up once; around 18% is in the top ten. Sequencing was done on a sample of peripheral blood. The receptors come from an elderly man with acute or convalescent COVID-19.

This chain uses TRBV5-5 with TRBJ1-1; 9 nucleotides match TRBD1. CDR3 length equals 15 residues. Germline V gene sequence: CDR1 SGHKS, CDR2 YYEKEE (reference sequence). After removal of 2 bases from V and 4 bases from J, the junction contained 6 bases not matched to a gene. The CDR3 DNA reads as TGTGCCAGCAGCTTACAGGGGGCGGATTTCACTGAAGCTTTCTTT. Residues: CASSLQGADFTEAFF.

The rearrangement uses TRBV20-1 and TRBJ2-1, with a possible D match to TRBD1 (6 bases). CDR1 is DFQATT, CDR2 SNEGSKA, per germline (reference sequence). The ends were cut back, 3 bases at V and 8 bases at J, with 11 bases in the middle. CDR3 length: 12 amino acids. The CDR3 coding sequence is TGCAGTGCTAGTTGGGGGCGGGATGAGCAGTTCTTC. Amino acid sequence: CSASWGRDEQFF.

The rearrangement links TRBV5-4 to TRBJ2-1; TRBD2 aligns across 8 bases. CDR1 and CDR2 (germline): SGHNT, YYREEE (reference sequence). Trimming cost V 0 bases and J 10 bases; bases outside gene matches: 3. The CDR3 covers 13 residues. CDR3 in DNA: TGTGCCAGCAGCTTGGTTGGCGGGGGGGAGCAGTTCTTC. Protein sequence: CASSLVGGGEQFF.

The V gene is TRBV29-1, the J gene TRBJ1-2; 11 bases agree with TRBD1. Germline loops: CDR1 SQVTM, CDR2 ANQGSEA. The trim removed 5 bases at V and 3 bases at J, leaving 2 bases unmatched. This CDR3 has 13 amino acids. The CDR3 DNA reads TGCAGCGTTCGGACAGGGGGCGACTATGGCTACACCTTC. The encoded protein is CSVRTGGDYGYTF.

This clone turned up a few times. The CDR3 coding sequence is TGTGCCAGCAGCTTAGCCACGGTGACCTACGAGCAGTACTTC. Its translation is CASSLATVTYEQYF. J is TRBJ2-7 and V is TRBV11-2; unclear D gene. The length of the CDR3 is 14 residues. Trimming removed 1 base from V and 2 bases from J, with 9 bases in between. The germline CDR1 and CDR2 sequences are SGHAT and FQNNGV.

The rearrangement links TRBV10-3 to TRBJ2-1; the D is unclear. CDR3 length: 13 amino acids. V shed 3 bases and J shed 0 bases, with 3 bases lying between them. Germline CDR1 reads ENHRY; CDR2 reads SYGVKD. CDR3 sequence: CAISDSSYNEQFF. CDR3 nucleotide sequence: TGTGCCATCAGTGACAGCTCCTACAATGAGCAGTTCTTC.

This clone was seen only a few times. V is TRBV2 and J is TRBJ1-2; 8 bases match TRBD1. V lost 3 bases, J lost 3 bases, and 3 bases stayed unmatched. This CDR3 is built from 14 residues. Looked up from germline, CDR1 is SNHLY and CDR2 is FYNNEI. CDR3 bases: TGTGCCAGCAGTGATAGGACAGGGTACTATGGCTACACCTTC. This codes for CASSDRTGYYGYTF.

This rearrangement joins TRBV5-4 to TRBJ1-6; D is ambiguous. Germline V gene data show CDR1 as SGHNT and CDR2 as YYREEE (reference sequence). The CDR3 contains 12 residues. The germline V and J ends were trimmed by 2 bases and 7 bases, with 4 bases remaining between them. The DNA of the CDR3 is TGTGCCAGCAGCTTCCCGAATTCACCCCTCCACTTT. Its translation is CASSFPNSPLHF.

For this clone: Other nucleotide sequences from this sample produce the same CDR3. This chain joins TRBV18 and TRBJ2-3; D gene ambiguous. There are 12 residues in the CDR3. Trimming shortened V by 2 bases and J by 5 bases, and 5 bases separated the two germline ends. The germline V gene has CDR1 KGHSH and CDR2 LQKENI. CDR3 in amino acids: CASSPVRDTQYF. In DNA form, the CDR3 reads TGTGCCAGCTCACCAGTCAGAGATACGCAGTATTTT. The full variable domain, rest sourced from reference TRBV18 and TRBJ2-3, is NAGVMQNPRHLVRRRGQEARLRCSPMKGHSHVYWYRQLPEEGLKFMVYLQKENIIDESGMPKERFSAEFPKEGPSILRIQQVVRGDSAAYFCASSPVRDTQYFGPGTRLTVL.

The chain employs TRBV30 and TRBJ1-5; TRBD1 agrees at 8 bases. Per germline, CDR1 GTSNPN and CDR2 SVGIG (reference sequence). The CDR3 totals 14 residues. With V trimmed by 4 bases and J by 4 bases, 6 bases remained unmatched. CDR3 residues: CAWTRTGNNQPQHF. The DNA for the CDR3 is TGTGCCTGGACCCGGACAGGGAATAATCAGCCCCAGCATTTT.

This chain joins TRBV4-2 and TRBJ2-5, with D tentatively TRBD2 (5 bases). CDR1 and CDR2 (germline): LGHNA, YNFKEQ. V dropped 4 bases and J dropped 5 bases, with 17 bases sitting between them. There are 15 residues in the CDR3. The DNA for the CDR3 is TGTGCCAGCAGCCCATCCGGGCTAGCAGATGAGACCCAGTACTTC. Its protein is CASSPSGLADETQYF.

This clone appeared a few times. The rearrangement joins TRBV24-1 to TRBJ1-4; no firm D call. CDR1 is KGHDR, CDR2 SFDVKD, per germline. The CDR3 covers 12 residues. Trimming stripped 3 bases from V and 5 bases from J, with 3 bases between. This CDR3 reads CATSDPNEKLFF. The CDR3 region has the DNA TGTGCCACCAGTGATCCGAATGAAAAACTGTTTTTT.